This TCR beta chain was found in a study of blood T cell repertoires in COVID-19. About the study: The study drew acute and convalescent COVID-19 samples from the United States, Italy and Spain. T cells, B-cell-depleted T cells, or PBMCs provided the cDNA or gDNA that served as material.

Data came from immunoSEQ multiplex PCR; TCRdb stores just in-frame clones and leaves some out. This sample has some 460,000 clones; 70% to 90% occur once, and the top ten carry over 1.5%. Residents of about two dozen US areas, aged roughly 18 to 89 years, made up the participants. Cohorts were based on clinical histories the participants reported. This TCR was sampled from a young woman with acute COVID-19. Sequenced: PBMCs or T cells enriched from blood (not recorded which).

Here the CDR3 reads CASSPDRNQPQHF. CDR3 nucleotides: TGTGCCAGCAGTCCCGACAGGAATCAGCCCCAGCATTTT. The chain is built from TRBV12-3 or TRBV12-4 and TRBJ1-5; weak D call: TRBD1 (6 bases). This CDR3 has 13 residues. V shed 5 bases and J shed 4 bases, with 9 bases lying between them.